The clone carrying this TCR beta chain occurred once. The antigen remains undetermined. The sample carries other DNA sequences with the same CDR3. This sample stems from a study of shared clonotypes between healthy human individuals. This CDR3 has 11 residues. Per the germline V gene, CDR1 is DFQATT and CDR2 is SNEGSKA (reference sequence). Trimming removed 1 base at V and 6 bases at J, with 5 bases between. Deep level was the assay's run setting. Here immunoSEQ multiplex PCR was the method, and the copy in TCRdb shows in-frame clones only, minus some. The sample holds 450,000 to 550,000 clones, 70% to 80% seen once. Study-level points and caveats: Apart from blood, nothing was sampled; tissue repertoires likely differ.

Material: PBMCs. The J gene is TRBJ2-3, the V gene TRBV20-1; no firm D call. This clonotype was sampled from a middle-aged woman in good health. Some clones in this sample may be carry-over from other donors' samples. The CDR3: CSARVGDTQYF. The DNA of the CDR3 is TGCAGTGCTAGAGTAGGGGATACGCAGTATTTT.